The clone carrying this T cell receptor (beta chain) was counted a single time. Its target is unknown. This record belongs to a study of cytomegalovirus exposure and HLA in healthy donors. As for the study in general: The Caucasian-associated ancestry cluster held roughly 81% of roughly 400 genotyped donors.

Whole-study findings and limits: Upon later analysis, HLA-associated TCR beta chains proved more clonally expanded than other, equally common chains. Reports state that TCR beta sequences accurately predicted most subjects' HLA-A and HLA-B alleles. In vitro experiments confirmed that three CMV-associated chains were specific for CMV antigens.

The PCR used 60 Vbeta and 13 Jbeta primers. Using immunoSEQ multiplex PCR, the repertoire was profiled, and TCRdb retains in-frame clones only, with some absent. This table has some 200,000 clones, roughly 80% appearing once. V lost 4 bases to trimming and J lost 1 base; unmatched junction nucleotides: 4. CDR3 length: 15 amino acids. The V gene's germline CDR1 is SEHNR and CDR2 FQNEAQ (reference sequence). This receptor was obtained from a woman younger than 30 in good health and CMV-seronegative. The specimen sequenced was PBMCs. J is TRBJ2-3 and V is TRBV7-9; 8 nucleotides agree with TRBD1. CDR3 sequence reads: CASSSRGQGTDTQYF. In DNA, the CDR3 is TGTGCCAGCAGCTCCCGGGGACAGGGCACAGATACGCAGTATTTT.